The clone carrying this T cell receptor (beta chain) appeared a few times. What it binds is not known. These data originate in a study of identical twins. In TCRdb, the 5' RACE reads were re-called with MiXCR into one record per CDR3 protein. The profile shows over 200,000 distinct CDR3 sequences, 5.5% to 7.5% of them singletons. Trimming took 3 bases from V and 9 from J; bases not matched to a gene: 8. This CDR3 has 15 amino acids. Germline V gene data show CDR1 as DFQATT and CDR2 as SNEGSKA (reference sequence). Overall study findings and caveats: Model-predicted out-of-frame TCR alpha sharing fell below observed values in monozygotic twins.

These data also featured in a second study, about T cells expressing NK-cell markers.

V gene TRBV20-1 combines with J gene TRBJ2-4; TRBD2 aligns across 13 bases. Sequencing used CD8+ T cells sorted from blood. The receptor was isolated from a woman between 18 and 29 years old in good health. CDR3 region: CSARPGLAGIRIQYF. The CDR3 bases are TGCAGTGCTAGGCCGGGACTAGCGGGAATCCGCATTCAGTACTTC.